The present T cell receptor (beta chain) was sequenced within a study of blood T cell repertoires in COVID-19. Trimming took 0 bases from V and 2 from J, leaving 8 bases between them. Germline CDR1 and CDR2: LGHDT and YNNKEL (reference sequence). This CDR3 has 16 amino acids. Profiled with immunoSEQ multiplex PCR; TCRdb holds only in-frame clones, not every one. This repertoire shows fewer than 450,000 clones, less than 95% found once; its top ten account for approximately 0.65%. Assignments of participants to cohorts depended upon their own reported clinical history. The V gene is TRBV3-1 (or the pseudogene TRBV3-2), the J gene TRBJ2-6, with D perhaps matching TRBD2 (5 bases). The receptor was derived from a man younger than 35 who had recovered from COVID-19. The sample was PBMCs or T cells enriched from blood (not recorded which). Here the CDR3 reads CASSQDRGAGANVLTF. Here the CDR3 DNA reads TGTGCCAGCAGCCAAGATCGGGGTGCTGGGGCCAACGTCCTGACTTTC.